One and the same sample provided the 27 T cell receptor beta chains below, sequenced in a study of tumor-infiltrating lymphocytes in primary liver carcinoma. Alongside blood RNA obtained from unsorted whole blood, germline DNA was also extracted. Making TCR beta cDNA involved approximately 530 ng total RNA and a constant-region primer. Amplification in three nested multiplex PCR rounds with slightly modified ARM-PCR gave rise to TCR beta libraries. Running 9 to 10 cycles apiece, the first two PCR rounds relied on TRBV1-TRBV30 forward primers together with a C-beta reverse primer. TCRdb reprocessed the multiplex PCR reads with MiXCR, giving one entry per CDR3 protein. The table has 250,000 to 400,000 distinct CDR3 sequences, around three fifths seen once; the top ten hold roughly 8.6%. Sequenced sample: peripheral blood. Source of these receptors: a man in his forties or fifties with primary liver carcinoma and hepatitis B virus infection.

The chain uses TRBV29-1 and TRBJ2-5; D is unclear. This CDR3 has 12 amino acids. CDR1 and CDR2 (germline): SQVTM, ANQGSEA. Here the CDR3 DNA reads TGCGGCGCAGCGACTTTGAAAGAGACCCAGTACTTC. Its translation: CGAATLKETQYF.

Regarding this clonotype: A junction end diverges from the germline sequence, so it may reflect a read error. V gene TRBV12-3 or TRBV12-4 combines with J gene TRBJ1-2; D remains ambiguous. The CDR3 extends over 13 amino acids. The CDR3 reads CVSSFGPNYGYTF. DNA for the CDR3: TGTGTCAGCAGTTTCGGGCCTAACTATGGCTACACCTTC.

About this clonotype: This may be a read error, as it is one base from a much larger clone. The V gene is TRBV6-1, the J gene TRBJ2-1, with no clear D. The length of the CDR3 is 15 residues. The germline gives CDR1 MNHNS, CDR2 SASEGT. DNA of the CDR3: TGTGTCAGCACCCTCGAACAAGGCACCTACAATGAGCAGTTCTTC. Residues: CVSTLEQGTYNEQFF.

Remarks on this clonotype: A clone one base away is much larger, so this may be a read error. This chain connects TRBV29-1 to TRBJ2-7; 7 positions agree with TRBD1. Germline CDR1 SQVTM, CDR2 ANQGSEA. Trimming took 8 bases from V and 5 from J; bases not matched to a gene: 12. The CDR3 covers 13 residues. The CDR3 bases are TGCAGCCTGAGGGGGCAGCGTTCCCACGAGCAGTACTTC. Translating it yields CSLRGQRSHEQYF.

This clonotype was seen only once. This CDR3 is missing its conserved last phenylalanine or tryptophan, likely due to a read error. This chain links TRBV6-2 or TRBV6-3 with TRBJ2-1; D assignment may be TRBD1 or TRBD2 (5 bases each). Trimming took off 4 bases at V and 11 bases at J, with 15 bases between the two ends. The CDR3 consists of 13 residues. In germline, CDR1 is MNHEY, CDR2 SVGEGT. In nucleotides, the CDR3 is TGTGCCAGCAGTTTCCAACGCCCGGGACAGCAGTTCTCC. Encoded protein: CASSFQRPGQQFS.

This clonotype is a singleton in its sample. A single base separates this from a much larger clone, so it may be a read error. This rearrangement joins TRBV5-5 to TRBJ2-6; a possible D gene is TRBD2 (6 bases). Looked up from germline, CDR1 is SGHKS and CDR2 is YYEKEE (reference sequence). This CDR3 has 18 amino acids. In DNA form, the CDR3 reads TGTGCCAGCAGCCGCGAAGCCCTTACTAGCTCTGGGGCCAACATCCTGACTTTC. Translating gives CASSREALTSSGANILTF.

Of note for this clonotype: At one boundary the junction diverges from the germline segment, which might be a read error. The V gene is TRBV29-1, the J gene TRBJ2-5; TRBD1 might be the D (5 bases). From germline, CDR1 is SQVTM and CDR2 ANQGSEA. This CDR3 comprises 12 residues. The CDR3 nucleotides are TGCAGCGTTGGGCAGGGTTTCAAGACCCAGAACTTC. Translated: CSVGQGFKTQNF.

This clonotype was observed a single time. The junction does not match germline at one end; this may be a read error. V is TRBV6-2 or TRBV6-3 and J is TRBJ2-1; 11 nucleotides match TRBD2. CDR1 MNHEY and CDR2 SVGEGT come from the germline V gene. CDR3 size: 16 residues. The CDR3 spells CVSSYSRVAGGFEQFF. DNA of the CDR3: TGTGTCAGCAGTTACTCGAGGGTAGCGGGGGGGTTCGAGCAGTTCTTC.

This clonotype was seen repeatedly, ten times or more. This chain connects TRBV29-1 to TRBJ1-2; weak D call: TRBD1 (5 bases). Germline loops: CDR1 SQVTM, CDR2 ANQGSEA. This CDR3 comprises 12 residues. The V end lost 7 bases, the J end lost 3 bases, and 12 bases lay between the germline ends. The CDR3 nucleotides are TGCAGCGCTGGTCGGGGGGACTATGGCTACACCTTC. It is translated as CSAGRGDYGYTF.

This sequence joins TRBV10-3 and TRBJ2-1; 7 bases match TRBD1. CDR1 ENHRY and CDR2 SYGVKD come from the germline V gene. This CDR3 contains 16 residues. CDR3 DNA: TGTACCACCAGTGGGATAGGGGACAGCCTATACAATGAGCAGTTCTTC. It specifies CTTSGIGDSLYNEQFF.

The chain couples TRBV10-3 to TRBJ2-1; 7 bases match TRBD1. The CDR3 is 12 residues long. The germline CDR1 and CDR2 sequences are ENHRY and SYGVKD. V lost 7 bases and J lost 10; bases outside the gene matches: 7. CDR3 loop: CAIIQGGYEQFF. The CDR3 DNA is TGTGCCATCATCCAAGGGGGCTACGAGCAGTTCTTC.

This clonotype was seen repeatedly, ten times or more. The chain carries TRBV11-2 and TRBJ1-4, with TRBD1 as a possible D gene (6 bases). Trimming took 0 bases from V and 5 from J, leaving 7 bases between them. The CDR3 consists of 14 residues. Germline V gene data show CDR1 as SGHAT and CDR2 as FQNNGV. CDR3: CASSLEQGNEKLFF. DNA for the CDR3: TGTGCCAGCAGCTTAGAACAGGGCAATGAAAAACTGTTTTTT.

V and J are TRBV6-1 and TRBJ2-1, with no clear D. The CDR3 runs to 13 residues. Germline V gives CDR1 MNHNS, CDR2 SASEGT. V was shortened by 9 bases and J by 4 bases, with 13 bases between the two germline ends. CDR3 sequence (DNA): TGTGCCAGTAGTAATGGAACATACAATGAGCAGTTCTTC. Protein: CASSNGTYNEQFF.

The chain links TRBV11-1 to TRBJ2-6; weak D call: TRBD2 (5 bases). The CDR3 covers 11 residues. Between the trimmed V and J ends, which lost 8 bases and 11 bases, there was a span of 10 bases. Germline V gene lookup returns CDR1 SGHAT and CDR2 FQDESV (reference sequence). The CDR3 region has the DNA TGTGCCAGCGGGAAACTAGACGTCCTGACTTTC. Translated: CASGKLDVLTF.

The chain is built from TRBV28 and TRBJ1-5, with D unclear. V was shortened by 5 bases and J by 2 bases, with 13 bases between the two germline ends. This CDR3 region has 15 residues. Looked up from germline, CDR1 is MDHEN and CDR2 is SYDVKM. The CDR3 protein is CASSHVLGRNQPQHF. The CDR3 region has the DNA TGTGCCAGCAGTCACGTACTTGGGCGCAATCAGCCCCAGCATTTT.

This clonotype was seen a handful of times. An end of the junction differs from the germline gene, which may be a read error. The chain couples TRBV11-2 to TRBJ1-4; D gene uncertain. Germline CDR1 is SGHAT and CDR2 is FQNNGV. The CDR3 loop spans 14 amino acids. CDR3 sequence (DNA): TGTGCCAGTAGCTTAGATCCGGGAAGTGAAAAACTGTTTTTT. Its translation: CASSLDPGSEKLFF.

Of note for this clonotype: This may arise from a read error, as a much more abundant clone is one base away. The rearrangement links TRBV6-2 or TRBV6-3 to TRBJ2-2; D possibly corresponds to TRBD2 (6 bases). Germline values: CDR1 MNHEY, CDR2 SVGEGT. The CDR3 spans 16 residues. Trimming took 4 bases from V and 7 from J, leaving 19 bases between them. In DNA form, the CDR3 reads TGTGCCAGCAGTTCCCCGACTAGAACCGGGGGCGGGGAGCTGTTTTTT. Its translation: CASSSPTRTGGGELFF.

The CDR3 DNA follows: TGTGCCAGCAGCTCGACTGGGTACAATGAGCAGTTCTTC. Residues: CASSSTGYNEQFF. This chain joins TRBV7-9 and TRBJ2-1; D not resolved. Germline CDR1 is SEHNR and CDR2 is FQNEAQ (reference sequence). The V end was cut by 4 bases, the J end by 4 bases, with 8 bases between. CDR3 size: 13 residues.

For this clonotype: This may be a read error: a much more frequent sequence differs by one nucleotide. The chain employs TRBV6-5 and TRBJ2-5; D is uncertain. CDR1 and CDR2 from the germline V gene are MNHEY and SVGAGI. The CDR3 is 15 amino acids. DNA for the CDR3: TGTGCCATCAGTTACCAGGCCCCGTACCAAGAGACCCAGTACTTC. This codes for CAISYQAPYQETQYF.

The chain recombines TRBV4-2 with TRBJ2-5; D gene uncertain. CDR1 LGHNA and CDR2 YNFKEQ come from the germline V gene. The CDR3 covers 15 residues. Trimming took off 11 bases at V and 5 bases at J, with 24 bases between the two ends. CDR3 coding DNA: TGTGCCGGCTGCCAAGACCTGGGATCGGTGGAGACCCAGTACTTC. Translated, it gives CAGCQDLGSVETQYF.

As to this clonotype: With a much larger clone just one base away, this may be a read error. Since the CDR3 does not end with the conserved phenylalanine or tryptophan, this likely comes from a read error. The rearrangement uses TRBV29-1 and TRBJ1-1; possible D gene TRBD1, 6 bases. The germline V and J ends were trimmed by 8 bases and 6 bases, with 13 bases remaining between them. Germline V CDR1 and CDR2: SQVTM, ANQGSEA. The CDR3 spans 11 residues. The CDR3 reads CSPQQGPEAFL. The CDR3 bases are TGCAGCCCCCAACAGGGCCCTGAAGCTTTCTTA.

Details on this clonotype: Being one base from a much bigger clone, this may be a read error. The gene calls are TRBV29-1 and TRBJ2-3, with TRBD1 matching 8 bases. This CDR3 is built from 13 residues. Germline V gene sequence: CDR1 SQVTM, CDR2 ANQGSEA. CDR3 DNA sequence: TGCAGCGCCCGGACAGGGAGGACGAATACGCAGTTTTTT. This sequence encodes CSARTGRTNTQFF.

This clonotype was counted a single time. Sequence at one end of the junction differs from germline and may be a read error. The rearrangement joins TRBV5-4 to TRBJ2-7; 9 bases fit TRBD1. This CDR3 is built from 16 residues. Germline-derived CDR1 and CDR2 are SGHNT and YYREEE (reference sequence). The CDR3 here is CASNLGQGFTTYEQYF. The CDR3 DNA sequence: TGTGCCAGCAACTTGGGACAGGGTTTTACGACTTACGAGCAGTACTTC.

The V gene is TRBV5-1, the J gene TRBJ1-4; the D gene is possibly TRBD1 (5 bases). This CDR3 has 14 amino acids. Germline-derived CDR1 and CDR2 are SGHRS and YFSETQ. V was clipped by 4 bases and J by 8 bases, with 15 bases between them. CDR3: CASSRSRDQEKLFF. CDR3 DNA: TGCGCCAGCAGCCGAAGCCGGGACCAAGAAAAACTGTTTTTT.

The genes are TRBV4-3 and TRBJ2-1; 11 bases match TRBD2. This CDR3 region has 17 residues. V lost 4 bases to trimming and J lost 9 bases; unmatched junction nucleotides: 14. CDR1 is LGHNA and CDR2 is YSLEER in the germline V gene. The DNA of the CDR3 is TGCGCCAGCAGCCCAGAGACTCTAGCGGGAGGCTTAGTTGAGCAGTTCTTC. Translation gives CASSPETLAGGLVEQFF.

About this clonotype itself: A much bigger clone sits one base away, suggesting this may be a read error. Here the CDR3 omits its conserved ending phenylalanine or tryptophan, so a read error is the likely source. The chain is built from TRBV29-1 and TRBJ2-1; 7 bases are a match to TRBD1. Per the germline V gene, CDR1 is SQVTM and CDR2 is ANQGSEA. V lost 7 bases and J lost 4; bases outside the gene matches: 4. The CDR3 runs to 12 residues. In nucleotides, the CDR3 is TGCAGCGGGGGACAGCCGTACAATGAGCAGTTCTCC. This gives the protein CSGGQPYNEQFS.

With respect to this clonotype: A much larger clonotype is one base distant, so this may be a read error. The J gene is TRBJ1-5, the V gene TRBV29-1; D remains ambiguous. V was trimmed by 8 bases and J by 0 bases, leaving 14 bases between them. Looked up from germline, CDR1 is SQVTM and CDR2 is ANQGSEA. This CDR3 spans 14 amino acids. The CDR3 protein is CSTRHGNSNQPQHF. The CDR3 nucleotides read TGCAGCACAAGACATGGGAATAGCAATCAGCCCCAGCATTTT.